These 11 T cell receptor beta chains were sequenced from one sample in a study of control samples from healthy donors and cancer patients. Profiling relied on immunoSEQ multiplex PCR, and the TCRdb table lists in-frame clones only, not all of them. The sample records hundreds of thousands of clones, 82% being singletons. Specimen: PBMCs. The receptors originated from a woman aged 55-75 years with lung cancer.

The chain couples TRBV19 to TRBJ1-3; weak D call: TRBD1 (5 bases). The V end was cut by 6 bases, the J end by 2 bases, with 11 bases between. The germline gives CDR1 LNHDA, CDR2 SQIVND (reference sequence). The CDR3 has 14 amino acids. The chain's CDR3 is CASSRDSAGNTIYF. The CDR3 DNA is TGTGCCAGTAGCCGAGACAGTGCTGGAAACACCATATATTTT.

The V and J genes are TRBV5-1 and TRBJ2-7; 8 bases line up with TRBD1. Trimming removed 0 bases from V and 4 bases from J; junction bases left unmatched: 3. The germline V gene encodes CDR1 SGHRS and CDR2 YFSETQ. This CDR3 region has 14 residues. The DNA of the CDR3 is TGCGCCAGCAGCTTGGGACAGGGGTTGTACGAGCAGTACTTC. Its translation is CASSLGQGLYEQYF.

This chain uses TRBV7-2 with TRBJ1-5; TRBD1 aligns across 11 bases. This CDR3 is built from 15 residues. Germline assignment: CDR1 SGHTA and CDR2 FQGNSA. V lost 1 base and J lost 6; bases outside the gene matches: 2. The CDR3 protein is CASSLDGTGGQPQHF. DNA of the CDR3: TGTGCCAGCAGCTTAGACGGGACAGGGGGTCAGCCCCAGCATTTT.

The chain combines TRBV9 with TRBJ2-1, with 7 bases matching TRBD2. Germline CDR1 is SGDLS and CDR2 is YYNGEE. The V gene end was trimmed by 5 bases and the J gene end by 6 bases; junction bases not matched to a gene: 8. The CDR3 runs to 14 residues. The CDR3 DNA follows: TGTGCCAGCAGTTCCGGGACTATATTCAATGAGCAGTTCTTC. This encodes CASSSGTIFNEQFF.

V usage is TRBV5-1 and J usage is TRBJ2-5; 7 bases fit TRBD1. V shed 4 bases, J shed 0 bases, and the junction held 3 bases outside the gene matches. Germline assignment: CDR1 SGHRS and CDR2 YFSETQ. This CDR3 spans 14 amino acids. The CDR3 sequence is CASSTGQDQETQYF. The DNA for the CDR3 is TGCGCCAGCAGCACCGGACAGGACCAAGAGACCCAGTACTTC.

This clone was detected only once. The genes are TRBV5-1 and TRBJ2-7; D gene uncertain. The CDR3 is 14 residues long. Germline CDR1 and CDR2: SGHRS and YFSETQ. V lost 4 bases and J lost 0, with 11 bases in between. CDR3 nucleotide sequence: TGCGCCAGCAGCGCCGAAGGGCTCTCCTACGAGCAGTACTTC. This encodes CASSAEGLSYEQYF.

The CDR3 spells CASSSLDGEKLFF. In nucleotides, the CDR3 is TGCGCCAGCAGCTCCCTAGACGGCGAAAAACTGTTTTTT. The chain couples TRBV5-1 to TRBJ1-4; D not resolved. The V gene lost 3 bases and the J gene lost 8 bases, with 11 bases spanning the gap. Germline values: CDR1 SGHRS, CDR2 YFSETQ. The CDR3 spans 13 residues.

This clone was counted a single time. V is TRBV19 and J is TRBJ2-7, with a weak D call TRBD1 (6 bases). This CDR3 is 12 amino acids long. From germline, CDR1 is LNHDA and CDR2 SQIVND (reference sequence). Trimming removed 2 bases at V and 5 bases at J, with 7 bases between. The CDR3 DNA is TGTGCCAGTAGTATAAGGGGGAACGAGCAGTACTTC. Residues: CASSIRGNEQYF.

The chain uses TRBV28 and TRBJ2-7, with D possibly TRBD1 on 6 matching bases. Germline V CDR1 and CDR2: MDHEN, SYDVKM. Trimming cost V 6 bases and J 7 bases, with 13 bases left between them. This CDR3 spans 12 amino acids. The CDR3 loop reads CASSLDRREQYF. CDR3 DNA sequence: TGTGCCAGCAGCCTAGACAGGAGGGAGCAGTACTTC.

The J gene is TRBJ1-1, the V gene TRBV10-2; tentatively, D is TRBD1 (5 bases). The CDR3 has 14 amino acids. The V end was cut by 10 bases, the J end by 0 bases, with 15 bases between. From germline, CDR1 is WSHSY and CDR2 SAAADI. The CDR3 nucleotides are TGCGCCACCCGGTTGGGGGAGGTGAACACTGAAGCTTTCTTT. Its translation: CATRLGEVNTEAFF.

At least ten counts were recorded for this clone. The J gene is TRBJ1-1, the V gene TRBV6-5, with D possibly being TRBD1 (5 bases). The CDR3 is made up of 12 amino acids. Trimming stripped 6 bases from V and 5 bases from J, with 10 bases between. In germline, CDR1 is MNHEY, CDR2 SVGAGI. The CDR3 reads CASREGRTEAFF. The CDR3 DNA reads as TGTGCCAGCAGAGAGGGACGGACTGAAGCTTTCTTT.